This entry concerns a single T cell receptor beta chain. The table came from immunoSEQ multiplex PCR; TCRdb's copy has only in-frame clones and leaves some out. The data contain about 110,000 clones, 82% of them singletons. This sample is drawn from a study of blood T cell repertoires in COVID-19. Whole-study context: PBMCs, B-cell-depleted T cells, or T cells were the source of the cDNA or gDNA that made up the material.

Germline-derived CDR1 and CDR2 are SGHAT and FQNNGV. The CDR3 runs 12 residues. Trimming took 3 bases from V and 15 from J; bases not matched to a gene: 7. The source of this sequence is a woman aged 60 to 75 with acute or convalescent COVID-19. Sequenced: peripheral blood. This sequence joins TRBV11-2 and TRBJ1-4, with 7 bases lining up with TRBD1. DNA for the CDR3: TGTGCCAGCAGCTTGGCAGGGGGAACGGTGTTTTTT. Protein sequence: CASSLAGGTVFF.